The rows below give T cell receptor beta chains drawn from one sample of a study of T cell changes during pregnancy in multiple sclerosis. Using immunoSEQ multiplex PCR, the repertoire was profiled, and TCRdb retains in-frame clones only, with some absent. The sample contains more than 55,000 clones, about 94% of which appear only once. The specimen was CD8+ T cells from peripheral blood mononuclear cells, collected after pregnancy. These receptors all stem from a female donor with multiple sclerosis, enrolled in a pregnancy study. Both conserved end residues are trimmed from each CDR3.

cdr3_length: 14; v_call: TRBV11-3; j_call: TRBJ2-1; cdr3_aa: ASSTGTSYRPNEQF
cdr3_length: 12; v_call: TRBV27; j_call: TRBJ1-2; cdr3_aa: ASSMGGLGYGYT
cdr3_length: 10; v_call: TRBV6-1; j_call: TRBJ2-1; cdr3_aa: ASRRQAEQAF
cdr3_length: 14; v_call: TRBV5-8; j_call: TRBJ1-1; cdr3_aa: ASSSRRRGRITEAF
cdr3_length: 16; v_call: TRBV12-5; j_call: TRBJ2-3; cdr3_aa: ASGWGTGRGSSTDTQY
cdr3_length: 12; v_call: TRBV5-1; j_call: TRBJ1-1; cdr3_aa: ASSKEGPGTEAF
cdr3_length: 12; v_call: TRBV4-2; j_call: TRBJ2-7; cdr3_aa: ASSQDGKGYEQY
cdr3_length: 12; v_call: TRBV4-1; j_call: TRBJ2-7; cdr3_aa: ASSPLLMGGEQY
cdr3_length: 14; v_call: TRBV4-1; j_call: TRBJ2-5; cdr3_aa: ASSQDGGENQETQY
cdr3_length: 13; v_call: TRBV11-2; j_call: TRBJ1-3; cdr3_aa: ASSLVSSPGNTIY
cdr3_length: 10; v_call: TRBV9; j_call: TRBJ2-4; cdr3_aa: ASSPTGGRQY
cdr3_length: 16; v_call: TRBV2; j_call: TRBJ2-3; cdr3_aa: ASTPKGLAGEGSDTQY
cdr3_length: 12; v_call: TRBV2; j_call: TRBJ2-7; cdr3_aa: ASSEEWESYEQY
cdr3_length: 13; v_call: TRBV19; j_call: TRBJ2-1; cdr3_aa: ASSPGQGTPHEQF
cdr3_length: 15; v_call: TRBV4-1; j_call: TRBJ2-3; cdr3_aa: ASSGETGLAGGDTQY
cdr3_length: 12; v_call: TRBV28; j_call: TRBJ1-1; cdr3_aa: ASSFRGGATEAF
cdr3_length: 14; v_call: TRBV7-9; j_call: TRBJ1-2; cdr3_aa: ASSSTGTGGVGGYT
cdr3_length: 16; v_call: TRBV4-2; j_call: TRBJ2-2; cdr3_aa: ASSQVEASGRFTGELF
cdr3_length: 15; v_call: TRBV5-1; j_call: TRBJ1-1; cdr3_aa: ASSTAAVQGAGTEAF
cdr3_length: 14; v_call: TRBV14; j_call: TRBJ2-1; cdr3_aa: ASSQDGRGLYNEQF
cdr3_length: 10; v_call: TRBV29-1; j_call: TRBJ1-1; cdr3_aa: SAPGTGLEAF
cdr3_length: 14; v_call: TRBV15; j_call: TRBJ1-1; cdr3_aa: ATRRTGGVGDTEAF
cdr3_length: 13; v_call: TRBV13; j_call: TRBJ2-3; cdr3_aa: ASSERAGVDDTQY
cdr3_length: 13; v_call: TRBV5-6; j_call: TRBJ2-7; cdr3_aa: ASSLGGTPTYEQY
cdr3_length: 13; v_call: TRBV7-8; j_call: TRBJ1-4; cdr3_aa: ASSAAELVEEKLF
cdr3_length: 16; v_call: TRBV27; j_call: TRBJ1-2; cdr3_aa: ASSHAPGQGNGNYGYT
cdr3_length: 11; v_call: TRBV5-4; j_call: TRBJ1-2; cdr3_aa: ASSFNRGLGYT
cdr3_length: 14; v_call: TRBV11-2; j_call: TRBJ2-5; cdr3_aa: ASSFFQLAWQETQY
cdr3_length: 13; v_call: TRBV27; j_call: TRBJ2-1; cdr3_aa: ASRPLAPVLGEQF
cdr3_length: 12; v_call: TRBV6-5; j_call: TRBJ1-4; cdr3_aa: ASSYSSDREKLF
cdr3_length: 13; v_call: TRBV27; j_call: TRBJ2-7; cdr3_aa: ASSLKAGVINEQY
cdr3_length: 12; v_call: TRBV6-5; j_call: TRBJ2-1; cdr3_aa: ASSPSGSYNEQF
cdr3_length: 13; v_call: TRBV10-3; j_call: TRBJ2-7; cdr3_aa: AIGEQGTASPIQY
cdr3_length: 12; v_call: TRBV4-1; j_call: TRBJ2-3; cdr3_aa: ASSQGDITDTQY
cdr3_length: 14; v_call: TRBV7-8; j_call: TRBJ1-1; cdr3_aa: ASSLPDRGMNTEAF
cdr3_length: 12; v_call: TRBV19; j_call: TRBJ2-3; cdr3_aa: ASSIGGFTDTQY
cdr3_length: 12; v_call: TRBV25-1; j_call: TRBJ2-5; cdr3_aa: ASRGEGGGETQY
cdr3_length: 11; v_call: TRBV27; j_call: TRBJ1-2; cdr3_aa: ASAQGLYYGYT
cdr3_length: 11; v_call: TRBV27; j_call: TRBJ1-5; cdr3_aa: ASADSLNQPQH
cdr3_length: 13; v_call: TRBV12-5; j_call: TRBJ1-3; cdr3_aa: ASGRGTGSGNTIY
cdr3_length: 12; v_call: TRBV15; j_call: TRBJ2-1; cdr3_aa: ATSSWSSYNEQF
cdr3_length: 10; v_call: TRBV7-3; j_call: TRBJ2-1; cdr3_aa: ASSSTGEEQF
cdr3_length: 9; v_call: TRBV2; j_call: TRBJ2-3; cdr3_aa: AILRADTQY
cdr3_length: 14; v_call: TRBV7-9; j_call: TRBJ2-5; cdr3_aa: ASSSATGGFGETQY
cdr3_length: 10; v_call: TRBV4-1; j_call: TRBJ1-1; cdr3_aa: ASSRDNTEAF
cdr3_length: 12; v_call: TRBV5-1; j_call: TRBJ2-2; cdr3_aa: ASSPTGNTGELF
cdr3_length: 15; v_call: TRBV4-1; j_call: TRBJ1-1; cdr3_aa: ASSPELRERMNTEAF
cdr3_length: 12; v_call: TRBV30; j_call: TRBJ1-1; cdr3_aa: AWRASSRGTEAF
cdr3_length: 13; v_call: TRBV11-2; j_call: TRBJ2-7; cdr3_aa: ASSLQGPRKGEQY
cdr3_length: 12; v_call: TRBV5-1; j_call: TRBJ1-3; cdr3_aa: ASSWWGGRNTIY
cdr3_length: 11; v_call: TRBV27; j_call: TRBJ2-7; cdr3_aa: ASSAASSYEQY